Detailed here is one TCR beta chain. Its antigen remains unidentified. The data belong to a study of CD8+ T cells in alopecia areata. Study in general: Among treated patients, oral tofacitinib was administered at 5 to 10 mg twice daily. Findings and limits, study-wide: It was observed that many expanded lesional clones persisted in scalp and blood during tofacitinib. Sequenced scalp T cells also include alphabeta T cells resident in normal skin.

cDNA reverse transcribed from extracted RNA served as the sequencing template. Libraries were prepared by immunoSEQ multiplex PCR; TCRdb keeps only in-frame clonotypes and omits some of them. The sample lists roughly 180,000 clones, 50% to 60% occurring once. Between the trimmed V and J ends, which lost 0 bases and 4 bases, there was a span of 9 bases. This CDR3 spans 14 amino acids. Germline values: CDR1 GTSNPN, CDR2 SVGIG (reference sequence). Treatment in this sample: oral pan-JAK inhibitor, 5-10 mg twice daily. The researchers isolated CD4+ and CD8+ T cells from PBMCs by sorting. The sample was CD4+ T cells sorted from blood, taken at week 4, from a patient treated with tofacitinib. The J gene is TRBJ2-2, the V gene TRBV30; no clear D gene. The receptor was isolated from a human donor with alopecia areata. The CDR3 DNA reads as TGTGCCTGGAGTGTAGGTAGTGGCACCGGGGAGCTGTTTTTT. This gives the protein CAWSVGSGTGELFF.